The 12 T cell receptor beta chains below were found in one sample sequenced in a study of technical replicates of blood from a handful of donors. Assay: immunoSEQ multiplex PCR; the TCRdb copy retains only in-frame clones and omits some. The data show 98,000 or so clones, roughly 96% seen once. The sequenced sample was T cells isolated from PBMCs. All receptors derive from a human donor in good health.

The chain joins TRBV28 to TRBJ1-2, with D unresolved. Trimming cost V 5 bases and J 5 bases, with 12 bases left between them. This CDR3 has 13 amino acids. Germline values: CDR1 MDHEN, CDR2 SYDVKM. This CDR3 is CASSPPDSYGYTF. In DNA, the CDR3 is TGTGCCAGCAGTCCTCCGGACTCATATGGCTACACCTTC.

The rearrangement uses TRBV5-1 and TRBJ2-7; perhaps TRBD1 as D (5 bases). The germline V gene encodes CDR1 SGHRS and CDR2 YFSETQ. The CDR3 loop spans 13 amino acids. The V end lost 0 bases, the J end lost 3 bases, and 7 bases lay between the germline ends. CDR3 protein: CASSLGQIYEQYF. The CDR3 DNA reads as TGCGCCAGCAGCTTGGGACAGATCTACGAGCAGTACTTC.

J is TRBJ2-7 and V is TRBV4-1; TRBD2 matches at 8 bases. Per germline, CDR1 MGHRA and CDR2 YSYEKL. The CDR3 consists of 17 residues. Trimming removed 0 bases from V and 2 bases from J; junction bases left unmatched: 9. CDR3 coding DNA: TGCGCCAGCAGCCAAGAAGGTCCGACTAGCGTCCCCTACGAGCAGTACTTC. It encodes CASSQEGPTSVPYEQYF.

The gene calls are TRBV28 and TRBJ2-1, with a possible D match to TRBD2 (7 bases). CDR1 MDHEN and CDR2 SYDVKM come from the germline V gene. The CDR3 is 13 amino acids. V lost 7 bases and J lost 8, with 15 bases in between. The CDR3 here is CASNIGGGYEQFF. CDR3 bases: TGTGCCAGCAACATAGGGGGGGGGTATGAGCAGTTCTTC.

V is TRBV14 and J is TRBJ1-3; D is perhaps TRBD1 (5 bases). The CDR3 has 15 residues. V was trimmed by 2 bases and J by 0 bases, leaving 8 bases between them. The germline V gene has CDR1 SGHDN and CDR2 FVKESK. The CDR3 region is CASSQQQASGNTIYF. The CDR3 DNA is TGTGCCAGCAGCCAACAACAGGCCTCTGGAAACACCATATATTTT.

This clone was detected a few times. The V gene is TRBV11-2, the J gene TRBJ2-5, with D possibly being TRBD2 (6 bases). CDR3 length: 15 residues. V shed 5 bases and J shed 3 bases, with 16 bases lying between them. Germline V gives CDR1 SGHAT, CDR2 FQNNGV. The CDR3 region is CASSAGLVVKETQYF. CDR3 sequence (DNA): TGTGCCAGCAGCGCGGGGCTTGTAGTGAAAGAGACCCAGTACTTC.

This chain links TRBV28 with TRBJ2-3, with 11 bases fitting TRBD1. V lost 11 bases and J lost 6; bases outside the gene matches: 7. The germline CDR1 and CDR2 sequences are MDHEN and SYDVKM. This CDR3 is built from 13 residues. CDR3 region: CASEDRGHDTQYF. DNA of the CDR3: TGTGCCTCAGAGGACAGGGGGCACGATACGCAGTATTTT. Drawing the rest from reference TRBV28 and TRBJ2-3, the complete variable domain is DVKVTQSSRYLVKRTGEKVFLECVQDMDHENMFWYRQDPGLGLRLIYFSYDVKMKEKGDIPEGYSVSREKKERFSLILESASTNQTSMYLCASEDRGHDTQYFGPGTRLTVL.

This clone was seen only once. The chain has TRBV30 and TRBJ2-5; D gene unclear. V lost 2 bases to trimming and J lost 4 bases, with 11 bases between them. From germline, CDR1 is GTSNPN and CDR2 SVGIG (reference sequence). The CDR3 runs to 13 residues. CDR3 amino acids: CAWSPDTVETQYF. The CDR3 region has the DNA TGTGCCTGGAGTCCAGACACGGTAGAGACCCAGTACTTC.

This sequence joins TRBV6-5 and TRBJ2-1, with D perhaps TRBD1 (5 bases). CDR3 length: 14 residues. Germline V lookup: CDR1 MNHEY, CDR2 SVGAGI. V lost 6 bases, J lost 4 bases, and 13 bases lay in between. CDR3 DNA sequence: TGTGCCAGCAGCCTGACAGAAGGGTACAATGAGCAGTTCTTC. Translated: CASSLTEGYNEQFF.

The chain carries TRBV28 and TRBJ2-1; weak D call: TRBD2 (6 bases). The CDR3 has 14 residues. Germline values: CDR1 MDHEN, CDR2 SYDVKM. Trimming removed 3 bases from V and 4 bases from J, with 10 bases in between. The CDR3 loop reads CASSLASVYNEQFF. The CDR3 DNA follows: TGTGCCAGCAGTTTGGCTAGCGTGTACAATGAGCAGTTCTTC.

The CDR3 bases are TGTGCCAGCAGCCTGACAGGGGCTGAAACTGAAGCTTTCTTT. Protein sequence: CASSLTGAETEAFF. This rearrangement joins TRBV7-9 to TRBJ1-1; 8 positions match TRBD1. The length of the CDR3 is 14 residues. Looked up from germline, CDR1 is SEHNR and CDR2 is FQNEAQ (reference sequence). V lost 5 bases and J lost 5; bases outside the gene matches: 7.

The table lists this clone with a count of one. The V gene is TRBV7-4, the J gene TRBJ2-3; D perhaps matches TRBD1 (6 bases). V was pared by 1 base and J by 3 bases, with 17 bases between. This CDR3 spans 17 amino acids. CDR1 is SGHVT and CDR2 is SQSDAQ in the germline V gene. This CDR3 reads CASSLDSRDTITDTQYF. CDR3 in DNA: TGTGCCAGCAGCTTAGACTCTAGGGACACGATAACAGATACGCAGTATTTT. Full variable domain (outside the CDR3, taken from reference TRBV7-4 and TRBJ2-3): GAGVSQSPRYKVAKRGRDVALRCDSISGHVTLYWYRQTLGQGSEVLTYSQSDAQRDKSGRPSGRFSAERPERSVSTLKIQRTEQGDSAVYLCASSLDSRDTITDTQYFGPGTRLTVL.